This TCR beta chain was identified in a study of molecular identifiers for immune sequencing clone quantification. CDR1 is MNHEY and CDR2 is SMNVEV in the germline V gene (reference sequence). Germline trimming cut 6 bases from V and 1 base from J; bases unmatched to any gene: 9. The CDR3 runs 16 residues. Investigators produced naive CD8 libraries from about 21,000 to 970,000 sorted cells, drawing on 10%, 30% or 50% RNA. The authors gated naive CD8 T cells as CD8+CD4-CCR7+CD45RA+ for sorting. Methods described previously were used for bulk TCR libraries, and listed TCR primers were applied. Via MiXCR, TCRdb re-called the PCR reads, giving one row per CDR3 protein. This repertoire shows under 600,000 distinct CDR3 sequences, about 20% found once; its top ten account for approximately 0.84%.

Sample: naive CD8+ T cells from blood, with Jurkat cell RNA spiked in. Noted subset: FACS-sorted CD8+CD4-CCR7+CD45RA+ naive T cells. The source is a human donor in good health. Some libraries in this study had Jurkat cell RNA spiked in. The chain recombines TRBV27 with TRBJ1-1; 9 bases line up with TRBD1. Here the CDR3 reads CASRYRQGDWNTEAFF. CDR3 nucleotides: TGTGCCAGCAGGTACAGACAGGGGGATTGGAACACTGAAGCTTTCTTT.